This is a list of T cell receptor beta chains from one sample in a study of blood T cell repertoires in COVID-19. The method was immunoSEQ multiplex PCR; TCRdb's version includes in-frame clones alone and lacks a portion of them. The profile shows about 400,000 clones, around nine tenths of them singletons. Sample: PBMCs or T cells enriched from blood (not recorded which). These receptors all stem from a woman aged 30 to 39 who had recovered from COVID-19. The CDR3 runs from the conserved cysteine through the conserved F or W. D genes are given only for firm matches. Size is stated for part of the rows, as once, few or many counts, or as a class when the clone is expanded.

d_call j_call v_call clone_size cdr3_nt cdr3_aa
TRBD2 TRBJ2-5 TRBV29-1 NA TGCAGCGTTGAATATCTAGCGGGAGGGGATGAGACCCAGTACTTC CSVEYLAGGDETQYF
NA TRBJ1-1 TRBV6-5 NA TGTGCCAGCAGACTCCCACCGAACACTGAAGCTTTCTTT CASRLPPNTEAFF
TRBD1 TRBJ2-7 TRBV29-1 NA TGCAGCGTATTGACAGGGGTCGACGAGCAGTACTTC CSVLTGVDEQYF
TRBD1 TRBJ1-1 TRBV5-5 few TGTGCCAGCAGCAGGACAGGGATGAACACTGAAGCTTTCTTT CASSRTGMNTEAFF
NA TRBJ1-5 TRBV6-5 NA TGTGCCAGCAGTAGGGGGACGGATCAGCCCCAGCATTTT CASSRGTDQPQHF
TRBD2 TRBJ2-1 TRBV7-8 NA TGTGCCAGCCGGGAGGGATTGGGCAATGAGCAGTTCTTC CASREGLGNEQFF
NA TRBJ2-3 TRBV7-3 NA TGTGCCAGCAGCCCCTCCGGAGATACGCAGTATTTT CASSPSGDTQYF
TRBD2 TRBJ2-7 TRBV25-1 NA TGTGCCAGCAGATCTAGCGGGGTCTTCTACGAGCAGTACTTC CASRSSGVFYEQYF
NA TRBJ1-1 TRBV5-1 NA TGCGCCAGCAGCTCCGGGTTCCAGAACACTGAAGCTTTCTTT CASSSGFQNTEAFF
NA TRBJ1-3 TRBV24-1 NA TGTGCCACCAGTGACCCTGGGGAAGGGAGCGGAAACACCATATATTTT CATSDPGEGSGNTIYF
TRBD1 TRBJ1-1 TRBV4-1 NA TGCGCCAGCAGCTCTCACAGGGGGCTGTCGTCGGATGAAGCTTTCTTT CASSSHRGLSSDEAFF